This record looks at one T cell receptor beta chain sequence and its context. The antigen is undetermined. One entry per CDR3 protein results from TCRdb running MiXCR on the RT-PCR reads. Of 550,000 to 800,000 distinct CDR3 sequences listed, roughly 13% are singletons. The record originates from a study of response to subunit inactivated influenza vaccine. Findings of the study overall: A suggestion made by the authors is that each seasonal influenza vaccination recruits few new T cells.

Germline values: CDR1 ENHRY, CDR2 SYGVKD. V was pared by 1 base and J by 2 bases, with 14 bases between. The CDR3 is 16 residues long. The starting material was PBMCs from blood, obtained around 15 days before vaccination. V usage is TRBV10-3 and J usage is TRBJ1-1, with a tentative D call TRBD1 (5 bases). This receptor was obtained from a man between 45 and 60 years old who received an inactivated influenza vaccine. CDR3 in amino acids: CAISELGTAVNTEAFF. The CDR3 bases are TGTGCCATCAGTGAGTTGGGGACGGCAGTAAACACTGAAGCTTTCTTT.